The 30 T cell receptor beta chains reported below all come from one sample, sequenced in a study of T-cell memory formation after mild COVID-19. TCRdb re-analysed the 5' RACE reads in MiXCR, keeping a single row per CDR3 protein. The data hold around 450,000 distinct CDR3 sequences, with 20% to 25% observed a single time. Sequenced sample: PBMCs or a T cell subset sorted from them (not recorded which). All receptors derive from an adult woman who had mild COVID-19 (a few samples of this study predate the infection). Cell type and time point are not known.

This clonotype was detected a few times. The chain joins TRBV7-9 to TRBJ1-5; D unresolved. Germline CDR1 and CDR2: SEHNR and FQNEAQ (reference sequence). Trimming left V 2 bases short and J 7 bases short, with 9 bases between. CDR3 length: 13 amino acids. CDR3 DNA: TGTGCCAGCAGCTTATCGGCCGGCCAGCCCCAGCATTTT. It specifies CASSLSAGQPQHF.

This clonotype was seen a few times. The genes are TRBV12-3 or TRBV12-4 and TRBJ2-3; 12 nucleotides match TRBD2. The CDR3 is 17 amino acids. V was clipped by 1 base and J by 2 bases; unmatched bases: 4. The CDR3 nucleotides are TGTGCCAGCAGTTTAGGGCGACTAGCGGGGGTCACAGATACGCAGTATTTT. Amino acids: CASSLGRLAGVTDTQYF.

This clonotype was observed a few times. The chain uses TRBV29-1 and TRBJ2-1, with unresolved D. CDR3 length equals 12 residues. The V and J ends lost 4 bases and 8 bases respectively, with 12 bases between them. Per the germline V gene, CDR1 is SQVTM and CDR2 is ANQGSEA. CDR3 nucleotide sequence: TGCAGCGTTGTACCCCCAGCCGATGAGCAGTTCTTC. Protein: CSVVPPADEQFF.

This clonotype occurred a few times. The chain combines TRBV5-1 with TRBJ2-3, with TRBD2 identical over 13 bases. CDR1 is SGHRS, CDR2 YFSETQ, per germline. This CDR3 contains 14 residues. Trimming removed 5 bases from V and 4 bases from J; junction bases left unmatched: 1. CDR3 sequence: CASRTSGGPDTQYF. In DNA, the CDR3 is TGCGCCAGCAGGACTAGCGGGGGGCCAGATACGCAGTATTTT.

This clonotype occurred a few times. V is TRBV5-1 and J is TRBJ1-2; D remains unclear. V lost 4 bases and J 9 bases, leaving 16 bases between the germline ends. Per the germline V gene, CDR1 is SGHRS and CDR2 is YFSETQ. The CDR3 contains 13 residues. The DNA for the CDR3 is TGCGCCAGCAGCGATGGGTCCCGGGCGAGCTACACCTTC. It specifies CASSDGSRASYTF.

This clonotype has more than one count but fewer than ten. The rearrangement joins TRBV6-6 to TRBJ2-7; D gene uncertain. This CDR3 has 14 amino acids. Germline assignment: CDR1 MNHNY and CDR2 SVGAGI (reference sequence). V was clipped by 0 bases and J by 1 base, with 7 bases between them. The CDR3 DNA follows: TGTGCCAGCAGTTACTCGACGGAGTCCTACGAGCAGTACTTC. This translates into CASSYSTESYEQYF.

The rearrangement joins TRBV6-5 to TRBJ1-4; D is unresolved. This CDR3 region has 13 residues. V was trimmed by 1 base and J by 8 bases, leaving 8 bases between them. Germline CDR1 and CDR2: MNHEY and SVGAGI. DNA of the CDR3: TGTGCCAGCAGTTACTTGAGTATGGAAAAACTGTTTTTT. It is translated as CASSYLSMEKLFF.

This clonotype was found a few times. The chain couples TRBV5-1 to TRBJ2-1, with D hard to call. Trimming stripped 4 bases from V and 0 bases from J, with 11 bases between. The CDR3 contains 15 residues. Germline CDR1 is SGHRS and CDR2 is YFSETQ. The CDR3 DNA reads as TGCGCCAGCAGCGCAGGCCCAGGCTCCTACAATGAGCAGTTCTTC. It translates to CASSAGPGSYNEQFF.

The chain's CDR3 is CASSSPLGRGQTEAFF. DNA of the CDR3: TGTGCCAGCAGCTCCCCCTTGGGCAGGGGGCAAACTGAAGCTTTCTTT. The chain recombines TRBV6-5 with TRBJ1-1, with 8 bases fitting TRBD1. In germline, CDR1 is MNHEY, CDR2 SVGAGI. After removal of 6 bases from V and 5 bases from J, the junction contained 14 bases not matched to a gene. The CDR3 loop spans 16 amino acids.

In its sample, this clonotype was seen a few times. The rearrangement joins TRBV11-3 to TRBJ2-1, with 12 nucleotides matching TRBD2. Germline assignment: CDR1 SGHNT and CDR2 YENEEA. The V and J ends lost 4 bases and 9 bases, in that order; junction bases with no gene match: 4. This CDR3 has 14 residues. CDR3 sequence reads: CASSSSGGAGEQFF. CDR3 coding DNA: TGTGCCAGCAGCTCTAGCGGGGGGGCCGGTGAGCAGTTCTTC.

There are many counts of this clonotype. The rearrangement uses TRBV4-2 and TRBJ2-3; D possibly corresponds to TRBD1 (5 bases). The CDR3 consists of 16 residues. Trimming pared 2 bases from V and 3 bases from J, leaving 15 bases between. Germline CDR1 LGHNA, CDR2 YNFKEQ. The CDR3 sequence is CASSQRIRTRTDTQYF. In DNA, the CDR3 is TGTGCCAGCAGCCAACGGATTAGGACACGGACAGATACGCAGTATTTT.

The J gene is TRBJ2-1, the V gene TRBV5-1; D is possibly TRBD1 (7 bases). Trimming stripped 4 bases from V and 8 bases from J, with 22 bases between. The CDR3 runs 16 residues. Germline V gene data show CDR1 as SGHRS and CDR2 as YFSETQ. CDR3 residues: CASSLPKTGRIDEQFF. CDR3 coding DNA: TGCGCCAGCAGCCTACCCAAGACAGGGAGGATCGATGAGCAGTTCTTC.

There are a few counts of this clonotype. This rearrangement joins TRBV20-1 to TRBJ1-3; tentatively, D is TRBD1 (5 bases). The germline V gene has CDR1 DFQATT and CDR2 SNEGSKA (reference sequence). The CDR3 length is 15 residues. Trimming stripped 3 bases from V and 4 bases from J, with 16 bases between. CDR3 protein: CSASLGGGTGNTIYF. As DNA, the CDR3 is TGCAGTGCTAGTCTAGGTGGGGGGACGGGAAACACCATATATTTT.

The rearrangement uses TRBV6-5 and TRBJ1-1; D gene unclear. Germline loops: CDR1 MNHEY, CDR2 SVGAGI. The CDR3 contains 13 residues. With 2 bases removed from V and 4 bases from J, the gap between germline ends came to 8 bases. The CDR3 protein is CASSYPGRTEAFF. The CDR3, as DNA: TGTGCCAGCAGTTACCCAGGTCGCACTGAAGCTTTCTTT.

The gene calls are TRBV7-3 and TRBJ2-5; TRBD2 matches 14 bases. Germline CDR1 and CDR2: SGHTA and FQGTGA. The J segment lost 5 bases and the V segment lost 1 base, leaving 9 bases of the junction unmatched. There are 18 residues in the CDR3. The CDR3 loop reads CASSLIGTSGRGRETQYF. CDR3 in DNA: TGTGCCAGCAGCTTAATAGGGACTAGCGGGAGAGGTCGGGAGACCCAGTACTTC.

This clonotype was recorded a few times. The chain joins TRBV7-8 to TRBJ1-4; unclear D gene. Germline-derived CDR1 and CDR2 are SGHVS and FQNEAQ. The CDR3 extends over 16 amino acids. The V and J ends lost 1 base and 0 bases respectively, with 9 bases between them. The chain's CDR3 is CASSLDTVATNEKLFF. The CDR3 nucleotides read TGTGCCAGCAGCTTAGATACGGTTGCAACTAATGAAAAACTGTTTTTT.

The chain recombines TRBV12-3 or TRBV12-4 with TRBJ1-5; the D is unclear. V was trimmed by 1 base and J by 5 bases, leaving 9 bases between them. The CDR3 is made up of 14 amino acids. Here the CDR3 DNA reads TGTGCCAGCAGTTTAGTTGAGGGCGATCAGCCCCAGCATTTT. Encoded protein: CASSLVEGDQPQHF.

This clonotype appeared a few times. V usage is TRBV5-1 and J usage is TRBJ2-3; TRBD2 matches at 12 bases. In germline, CDR1 is SGHRS, CDR2 YFSETQ. Trimming at V came to 0 bases and at J to 6 bases, leaving 8 bases not matched to a gene. The CDR3 length is 17 residues. The CDR3 DNA is TGCGCCAGCAGCTTGGAAAGACTAGCGGGGGACCCGGATACGCAGTATTTT. The encoded protein is CASSLERLAGDPDTQYF. Full variable domain (outside the CDR3, taken from reference TRBV5-1 and TRBJ2-3): KAGVTQTPRYLIKTRGQQVTLSCSPISGHRSVSWYQQTPGQGLQFLFEYFSETQRNKGNFPGRFSGRQFSNSRSEMNVSTLELGDSALYLCASSLERLAGDPDTQYFGPGTRLTVL.

V is TRBV29-1 and J is TRBJ2-2; D possibly matches TRBD1 or TRBD2 (6 bases each). This CDR3 region has 15 residues. The germline V and J ends were trimmed by 5 bases and 4 bases, with 17 bases remaining between them. Per germline, CDR1 SQVTM and CDR2 ANQGSEA. CDR3 residues: CSVSKGGGFTGELFF. The CDR3 region has the DNA TGCAGCGTTTCAAAAGGAGGGGGTTTCACCGGGGAGCTGTTTTTT.

This clonotype was picked up a small number of times. This chain connects TRBV18 to TRBJ1-2; D is unclear. The CDR3 is 15 residues long. Between the trimmed V and J ends, which lost 0 bases and 4 bases, there was a span of 12 bases. Germline V lookup: CDR1 KGHSH, CDR2 LQKENI. The CDR3 DNA reads as TGTGCCAGCTCACCACCGATCGAACAGACCTATGGCTACACCTTC. Its translation is CASSPPIEQTYGYTF.

This clonotype has only a few counts. The chain uses TRBV20-1 and TRBJ2-6; the D gene is possibly TRBD2 (5 bases). The V end lost 5 bases, the J end lost 0 bases, and 14 bases lay between the germline ends. This CDR3 has 16 residues. CDR1 DFQATT and CDR2 SNEGSKA come from the germline V gene (reference sequence). The CDR3 DNA is TGCAGTGCTCAAAGCGGAGGTAGCTCTGGGGCCAACGTCCTGACTTTC. Its protein product is CSAQSGGSSGANVLTF.

This clonotype has a count of ten or more. The chain's CDR3 is CASSPQDTGELFF. As DNA, the CDR3 is TGTGCCAGCTCACCGCAGGACACCGGGGAGCTGTTTTTT. The chain couples TRBV18 to TRBJ2-2; unclear D gene. The V and J ends lost 3 bases and 3 bases respectively, with 5 bases between them. Germline loops: CDR1 KGHSH, CDR2 LQKENI. The CDR3 has 13 amino acids. The whole variable domain, remainder taken from reference TRBV18 and TRBJ2-2, is NAGVMQNPRHLVRRRGQEARLRCSPMKGHSHVYWYRQLPEEGLKFMVYLQKENIIDESGMPKERFSAEFPKEGPSILRIQQVVRGDSAAYFCASSPQDTGELFFGEGSRLTVL.

The rearrangement uses TRBV7-2 and TRBJ1-5; unclear D gene. Trimming left V 4 bases short and J 2 bases short, with 15 bases between. This CDR3 comprises 16 residues. Germline V lookup: CDR1 SGHTA, CDR2 FQGNSA. CDR3 in DNA: TGTGCCAGCAGCTACGGGTGGGGTTCGGGCAATCAGCCCCAGCATTTT. This codes for CASSYGWGSGNQPQHF.

The genes are TRBV18 and TRBJ2-3; D may be TRBD2 (5 bases). Trimming took 10 bases from V and 1 from J, leaving 12 bases between them. Per the germline V gene, CDR1 is KGHSH and CDR2 is LQKENI. This CDR3 contains 13 residues. CDR3 DNA: TGTGCCACCAAAAACGGGGGCACAGATACGCAGTATTTT. Translating gives CATKNGGTDTQYF.

The chain recombines TRBV7-6 with TRBJ1-1, with a tentative D call TRBD1 (5 bases). The germline V gene encodes CDR1 SGHVS and CDR2 FNYEAQ. The CDR3 is 13 residues long. V was shortened by 1 base and J by 5 bases, with 8 bases between the two germline ends. CDR3 coding DNA: TGTGCCAGCAGCTTAGAGCGGGGGACTGAAGCTTTCTTT. This encodes CASSLERGTEAFF.

The V and J genes are TRBV19 and TRBJ2-1; D is unclear. From germline, CDR1 is LNHDA and CDR2 SQIVND (reference sequence). V shed 4 bases and J shed 4 bases, with 11 bases lying between them. The CDR3 spans 14 residues. The CDR3 reads CASSNRPRYNEQFF. As DNA, the CDR3 is TGTGCCAGTAGTAACCGCCCTCGGTACAATGAGCAGTTCTTC.

This chain connects TRBV7-9 to TRBJ1-1; D is uncertain. The germline CDR1 and CDR2 sequences are SEHNR and FQNEAQ (reference sequence). The CDR3 runs 10 residues. Deletions cut 6 bases from V and 10 bases from J, with 9 bases between. CDR3 sequence reads: CASSPRGAFF. CDR3 bases: TGTGCCAGCAGTCCCCGGGGAGCTTTCTTT.

The table lists this clonotype with many counts. The chain links TRBV24-1 to TRBJ2-6; TRBD1 is a possible D gene (5 bases). This CDR3 has 17 amino acids. Germline assignment: CDR1 KGHDR and CDR2 SFDVKD. Trimming removed 2 bases at V and 0 bases at J, with 10 bases between. The CDR3 spells CATSDSQGPSGANVLTF. The CDR3 DNA sequence: TGTGCCACCAGTGATTCTCAGGGTCCCTCTGGGGCCAACGTCCTGACTTTC.

The chain carries TRBV2 and TRBJ1-5, with 10 nucleotides matching TRBD1. Per germline, CDR1 SNHLY and CDR2 FYNNEI. CDR3 length: 13 amino acids. J gave up 7 bases and V 3 bases, and 0 bases lay outside the gene matches. The CDR3 loop is CASSEDRGQPQHF. The DNA of the CDR3 is TGTGCCAGCAGTGAGGACAGGGGGCAGCCCCAGCATTTT.

This clonotype was picked up a small number of times. This chain joins TRBV7-9 and TRBJ2-7; TRBD2 agrees at 10 bases. The germline V gene encodes CDR1 SEHNR and CDR2 FQNEAQ (reference sequence). This CDR3 spans 17 amino acids. Unmatched junction bases numbered 15, after V lost 6 bases and J lost 4 bases. The CDR3 DNA reads TGTGCCAGCAGTTCCCCCACCTCTAGCGGGAGATTGTACGAGCAGTACTTC. Amino acid sequence: CASSSPTSSGRLYEQYF.